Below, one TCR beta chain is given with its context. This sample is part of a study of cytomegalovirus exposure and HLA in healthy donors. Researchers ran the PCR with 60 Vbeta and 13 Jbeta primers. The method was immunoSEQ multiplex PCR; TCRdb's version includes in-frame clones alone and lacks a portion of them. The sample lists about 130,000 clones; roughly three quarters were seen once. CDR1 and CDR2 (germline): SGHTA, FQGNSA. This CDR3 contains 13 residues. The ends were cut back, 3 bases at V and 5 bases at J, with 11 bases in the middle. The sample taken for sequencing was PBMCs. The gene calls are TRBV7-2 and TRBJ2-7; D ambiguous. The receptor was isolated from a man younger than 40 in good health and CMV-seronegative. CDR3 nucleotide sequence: TGTGCCAGCAGCTTCCCTTTTCTCCACGAGCAGTACTTC. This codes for CASSFPFLHEQYF.